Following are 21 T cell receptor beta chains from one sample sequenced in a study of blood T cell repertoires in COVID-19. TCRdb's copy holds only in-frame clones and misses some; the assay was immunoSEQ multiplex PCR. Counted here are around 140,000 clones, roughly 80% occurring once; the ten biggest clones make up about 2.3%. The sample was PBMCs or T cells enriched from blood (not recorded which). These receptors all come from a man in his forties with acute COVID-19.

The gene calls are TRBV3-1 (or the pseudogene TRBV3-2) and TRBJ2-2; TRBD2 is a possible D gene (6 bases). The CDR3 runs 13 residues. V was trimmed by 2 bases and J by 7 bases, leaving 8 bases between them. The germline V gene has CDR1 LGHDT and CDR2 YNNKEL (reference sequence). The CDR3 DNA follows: TGTGCCAGCAGCCAACCCGGGGGCGGGGAGCTGTTTTTT. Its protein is CASSQPGGGELFF.

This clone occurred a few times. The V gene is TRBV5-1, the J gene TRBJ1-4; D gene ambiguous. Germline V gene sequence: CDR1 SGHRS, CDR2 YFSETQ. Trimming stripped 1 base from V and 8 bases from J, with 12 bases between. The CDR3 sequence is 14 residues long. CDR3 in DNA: TGCGCCAGCAGCTTGCGGGGAGTTGACGAAAAACTGTTTTTT. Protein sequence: CASSLRGVDEKLFF.

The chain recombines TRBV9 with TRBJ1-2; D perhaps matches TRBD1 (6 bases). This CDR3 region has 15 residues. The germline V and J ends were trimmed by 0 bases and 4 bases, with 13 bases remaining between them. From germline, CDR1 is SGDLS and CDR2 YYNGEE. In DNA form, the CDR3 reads TGTGCCAGCAGCGTAGCACAGGGAAGTATCTATGGCTACACCTTC. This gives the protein CASSVAQGSIYGYTF.

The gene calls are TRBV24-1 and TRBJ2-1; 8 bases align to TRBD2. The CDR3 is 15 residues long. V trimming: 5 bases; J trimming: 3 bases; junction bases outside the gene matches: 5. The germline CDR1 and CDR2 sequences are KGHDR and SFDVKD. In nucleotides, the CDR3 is TGTGCCACCAGTGGGGCGGGAGGTGTCTACAATGAGCAGTTCTTC. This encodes CATSGAGGVYNEQFF.

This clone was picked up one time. The CDR3 DNA follows: TGTGCCAGCAGCCCAGATTTCGGGGGCTACACCTTC. Its translation is CASSPDFGGYTF. This sequence joins TRBV7-2 and TRBJ1-2; D uncertain. This CDR3 has 12 residues. Trimming took 5 bases from V and 8 from J, leaving 12 bases between them. Per the germline V gene, CDR1 is SGHTA and CDR2 is FQGNSA.

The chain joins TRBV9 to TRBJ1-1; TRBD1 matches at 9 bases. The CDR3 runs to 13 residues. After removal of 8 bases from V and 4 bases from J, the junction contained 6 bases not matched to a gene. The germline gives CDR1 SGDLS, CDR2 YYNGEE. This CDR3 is CASGQGPSTEAFF. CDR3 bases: TGTGCCAGTGGACAGGGGCCTTCCACTGAAGCTTTCTTT.

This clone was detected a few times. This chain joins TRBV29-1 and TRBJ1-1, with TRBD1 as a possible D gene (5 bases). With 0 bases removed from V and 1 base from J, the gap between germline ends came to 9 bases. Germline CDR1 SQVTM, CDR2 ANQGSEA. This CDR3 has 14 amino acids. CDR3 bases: TGCAGCGTTGAAGAACAGGCCGGGAACACTGAAGCTTTCTTT. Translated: CSVEEQAGNTEAFF.

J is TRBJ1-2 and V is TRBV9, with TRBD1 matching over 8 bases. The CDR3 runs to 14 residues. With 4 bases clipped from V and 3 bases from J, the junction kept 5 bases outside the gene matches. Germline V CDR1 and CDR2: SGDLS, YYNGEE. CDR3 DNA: TGTGCCAGCAGCCTCGGACAGGGCGACTATGGCTACACCTTC. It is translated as CASSLGQGDYGYTF.

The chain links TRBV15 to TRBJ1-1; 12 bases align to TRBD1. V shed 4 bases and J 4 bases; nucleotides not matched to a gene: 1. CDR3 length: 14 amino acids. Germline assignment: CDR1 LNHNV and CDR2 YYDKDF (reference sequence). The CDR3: CATSKGQGATEAFF. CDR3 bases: TGTGCCACCAGCAAGGGACAGGGGGCCACTGAAGCTTTCTTT.

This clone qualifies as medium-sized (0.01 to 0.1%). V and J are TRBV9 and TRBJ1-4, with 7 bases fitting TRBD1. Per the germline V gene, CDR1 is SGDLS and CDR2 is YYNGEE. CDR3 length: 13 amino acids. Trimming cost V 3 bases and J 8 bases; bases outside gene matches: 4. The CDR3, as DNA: TGTGCCAGCAGCGCAGACAGGGCCGAAAAACTGTTTTTT. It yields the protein CASSADRAEKLFF.

The CDR3 is CASSTTGPYEQYF. The CDR3 DNA follows: TGTGCCAGCTCAACGACAGGTCCGTACGAGCAGTACTTC. This sequence joins TRBV18 and TRBJ2-7; tentative D call: TRBD1 (6 bases). The germline V gene encodes CDR1 KGHSH and CDR2 LQKENI. Trimming left V 5 bases short and J 4 bases short, with 12 bases between. The CDR3 has 13 residues.

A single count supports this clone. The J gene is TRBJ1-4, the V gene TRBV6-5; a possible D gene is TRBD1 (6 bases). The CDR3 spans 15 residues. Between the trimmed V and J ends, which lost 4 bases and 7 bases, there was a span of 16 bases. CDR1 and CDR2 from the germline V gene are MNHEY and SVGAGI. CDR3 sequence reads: CASSSQGRVSEKLFF. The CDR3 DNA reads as TGTGCCAGCAGTTCACAGGGCAGGGTTAGTGAAAAACTGTTTTTT.

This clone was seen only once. This CDR3 is CASSLALAGGREQYF. The CDR3 DNA is TGTGCCAGCAGCTTAGCACTAGCGGGAGGACGAGAGCAGTACTTC. The chain is built from TRBV11-2 and TRBJ2-7; 12 positions agree with TRBD2. Trimming cost V 1 base and J 7 bases; bases outside gene matches: 5. Germline V lookup: CDR1 SGHAT, CDR2 FQNNGV. This CDR3 region has 15 residues.

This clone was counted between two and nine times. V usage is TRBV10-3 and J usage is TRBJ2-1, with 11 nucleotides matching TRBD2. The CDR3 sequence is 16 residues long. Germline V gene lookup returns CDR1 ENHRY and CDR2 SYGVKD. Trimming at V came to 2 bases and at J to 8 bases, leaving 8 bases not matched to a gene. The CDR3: CAISEGLAGGKDEQFF. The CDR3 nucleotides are TGTGCCATCAGTGAGGGGCTAGCGGGGGGCAAGGATGAGCAGTTCTTC.

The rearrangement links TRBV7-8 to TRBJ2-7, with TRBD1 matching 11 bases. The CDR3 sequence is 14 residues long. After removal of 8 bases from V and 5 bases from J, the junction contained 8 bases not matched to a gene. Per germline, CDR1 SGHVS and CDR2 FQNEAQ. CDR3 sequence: CASRAGTGGDEQYF. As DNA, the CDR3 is TGTGCCAGCCGCGCCGGGACAGGGGGGGACGAGCAGTACTTC.

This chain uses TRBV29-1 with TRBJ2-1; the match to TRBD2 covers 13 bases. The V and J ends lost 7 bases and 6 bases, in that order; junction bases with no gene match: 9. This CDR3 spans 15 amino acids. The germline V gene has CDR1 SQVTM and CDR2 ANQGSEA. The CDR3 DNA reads TGCAGCGGAGGAGGACTAGCGGGAGAGGGCAATGAGCAGTTCTTC. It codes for CSGGGLAGEGNEQFF.

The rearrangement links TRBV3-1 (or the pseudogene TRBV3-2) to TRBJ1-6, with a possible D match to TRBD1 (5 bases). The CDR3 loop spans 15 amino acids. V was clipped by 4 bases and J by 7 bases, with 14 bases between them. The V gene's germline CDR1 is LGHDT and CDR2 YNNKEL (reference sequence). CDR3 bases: TGTGCCAGCAGCCTCTCGAACAGGCCCAATTCACCCCTCCACTTT. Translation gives CASSLSNRPNSPLHF.

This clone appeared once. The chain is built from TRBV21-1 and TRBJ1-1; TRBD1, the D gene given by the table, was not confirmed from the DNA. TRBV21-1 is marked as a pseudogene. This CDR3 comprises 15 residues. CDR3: CASTGTVTRRTEAFF. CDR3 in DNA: TGTGCCAGTACCGGGACAGTTACTCGGAGGACTGAAGCTTTCTTT.

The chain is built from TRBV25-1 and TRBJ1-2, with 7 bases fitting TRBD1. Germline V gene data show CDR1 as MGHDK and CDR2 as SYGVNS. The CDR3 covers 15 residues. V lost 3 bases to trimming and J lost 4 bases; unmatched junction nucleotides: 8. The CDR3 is CASSDDLGQSYGYTF. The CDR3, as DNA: TGTGCCAGCAGTGACGACCTGGGACAGTCCTATGGCTACACCTTC.

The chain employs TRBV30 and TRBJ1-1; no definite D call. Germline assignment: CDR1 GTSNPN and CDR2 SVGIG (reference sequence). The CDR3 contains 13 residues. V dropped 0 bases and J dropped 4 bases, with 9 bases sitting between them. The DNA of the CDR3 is TGTGCCTGGAGTGTAGGAGAGGGCACTGAAGCTTTCTTT. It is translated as CAWSVGEGTEAFF. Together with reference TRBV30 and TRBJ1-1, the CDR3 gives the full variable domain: SQTIHQWPATLVQPVGSPLSLECTVEGTSNPNLYWYRQAAGRGLQLLFYSVGIGQISSEVPQNLSASRPQDRQFILSSKKLLLSDSGFYLCAWSVGEGTEAFFGQGTRLTVV.

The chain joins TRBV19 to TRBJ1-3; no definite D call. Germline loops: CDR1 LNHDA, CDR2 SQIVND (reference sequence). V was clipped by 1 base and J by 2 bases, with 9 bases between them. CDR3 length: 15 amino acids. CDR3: CASSIGGPPGNTIYF. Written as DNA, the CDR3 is TGTGCCAGTAGTATAGGCGGGCCTCCTGGAAACACCATATATTTT. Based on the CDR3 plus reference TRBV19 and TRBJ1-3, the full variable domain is DGGITQSPKYLFRKEGQNVTLSCEQNLNHDAMYWYRQDPGQGLRLIYYSQIVNDFQKGDIAEGYSVSREKKESFPLTVTSAQKNPTAFYLCASSIGGPPGNTIYFGEGSWLTVV.